A selection of T cell receptor beta chains follows, all from one sample in a study of coeliac disease. Only in-frame clones appear in the TCRdb table, and some are missing; sequencing was by immunoSEQ multiplex PCR. In the table there are approximately 2,000 clones, just over 70% of which are singletons. Sequenced sample: lamina propria lymphocytes from the gut. These receptors were collected from a woman aged 50 to 60 with celiac disease on a gluten-free diet. Both conserved end residues are part of each CDR3. A D gene is named only where the DNA matches it firmly. For some rows the clone size is stated as once, few or many, or as a class when expanded; others skip it.

d_gene: -
v_gene: TRBV6-1
j_gene: TRBJ2-5
abundance: -
CDR3aa: CAACRGPGGETQYF
CDR3nt: TGTGCCGCCTGCCGGGGCCCCGGGGGAGAGACCCAGTACTTC

d_gene: TRBD1
v_gene: TRBV18
j_gene: TRBJ1-1
abundance: -
CDR3aa: CASSPGTGLWNTEAFF
CDR3nt: TGTGCCAGCTCACCAGGGACAGGGCTTTGGAACACTGAAGCTTTCTTT

d_gene: -
v_gene: TRBV6-1
j_gene: TRBJ1-1
abundance: -
CDR3aa: CASKQGSEAFF
CDR3nt: TGTGCCAGCAAACAGGGCAGTGAAGCTTTCTTT

d_gene: TRBD1
v_gene: TRBV30
j_gene: TRBJ2-4
abundance: -
CDR3aa: CAWGTENIQYF
CDR3nt: TGTGCCTGGGGGACAGAAAACATTCAGTACTTC

d_gene: TRBD1
v_gene: TRBV4-1
j_gene: TRBJ1-1
abundance: few
CDR3aa: CASSPGPGGMKNTEAFF
CDR3nt: TGCGCCAGCAGCCCGGGGCCAGGGGGGATGAAGAACACTGAAGCTTTCTTT

d_gene: TRBD2
v_gene: TRBV5-4
j_gene: TRBJ2-1
abundance: -
CDR3aa: CASSLGGGGSSYNEQFF
CDR3nt: TGTGCCAGCAGCTTGGGCGGGGGAGGAAGCTCCTACAATGAGCAGTTCTTC

d_gene: TRBD1
v_gene: TRBV5-1
j_gene: TRBJ1-2
abundance: -
CDR3aa: CASSPLTGVNDGYTF
CDR3nt: TGCGCCAGCAGCCCCCTGACAGGGGTCAACGATGGCTACACCTTC

d_gene: -
v_gene: TRBV5-1
j_gene: TRBJ2-2
abundance: -
CDR3aa: CASSLQDNTGELFF
CDR3nt: TGCGCCAGCAGCTTACAGGATAACACCGGGGAGCTGTTTTTT

d_gene: -
v_gene: TRBV6-1
j_gene: TRBJ1-1
abundance: -
CDR3aa: CASSVFWGGTEAFF
CDR3nt: TGTGCCAGCAGTGTATTTTGGGGGGGGACTGAAGCTTTCTTT

d_gene: TRBD2
v_gene: TRBV9
j_gene: TRBJ2-3
abundance: -
CDR3aa: CASSLTSADTQYF
CDR3nt: TGTGCCAGCAGCTTAACTAGCGCTGATACGCAGTATTTT

d_gene: -
v_gene: TRBV5-1
j_gene: TRBJ2-6
abundance: -
CDR3aa: CASRDPSGANVLTF
CDR3nt: TGCGCCAGCCGGGATCCCTCTGGGGCCAACGTCCTGACTTTC

d_gene: -
v_gene: TRBV5-4
j_gene: TRBJ2-4
abundance: -
CDR3aa: CASSFGQAGTKNIQYF
CDR3nt: TGTGCCAGCAGCTTTGGACAGGCGGGGACCAAAAACATTCAGTACTTC

d_gene: TRBD1
v_gene: TRBV7-9
j_gene: TRBJ1-2
abundance: few
CDR3aa: CASSLGGTGGYGYTF
CDR3nt: TGTGCCAGCAGCTTAGGTGGGACAGGGGGCTATGGCTACACCTTC

d_gene: TRBD2
v_gene: TRBV25-1
j_gene: TRBJ2-3
abundance: -
CDR3aa: CASKLAGSSRDTQYF
CDR3nt: TGTGCCAGCAAACTAGCGGGGAGTAGCAGGGATACGCAGTATTTT

d_gene: -
v_gene: TRBV27
j_gene: TRBJ2-7
abundance: -
CDR3aa: CASSSRFAEQYF
CDR3nt: TGTGCCAGCAGTTCGCGTTTTGCCGAGCAGTACTTC

d_gene: -
v_gene: TRBV7-9
j_gene: TRBJ2-2
abundance: -
CDR3aa: CASSLVGDTGELFF
CDR3nt: TGTGCCAGCAGCTTAGTCGGGGATACCGGGGAGCTGTTTTTT

d_gene: -
v_gene: TRBV7-9
j_gene: TRBJ1-4
abundance: -
CDR3aa: CASSLIPAALEKLFF
CDR3nt: TGTGCCAGCAGTCTAATCCCCGCGGCCCTTGAAAAACTGTTTTTT

d_gene: TRBD2
v_gene: TRBV7-2
j_gene: TRBJ2-1
abundance: -
CDR3aa: CASSLGGTEISYNEQFF
CDR3nt: TGTGCCAGCAGCCTCGGGGGGACGGAGATCTCCTACAATGAGCAGTTCTTC

d_gene: -
v_gene: TRBV4-3
j_gene: TRBJ1-6
abundance: -
CDR3aa: CASSQDSGVVPNSPLHF
CDR3nt: TGCGCCAGCAGCCAAGATTCAGGGGTCGTCCCAAATTCACCCCTCCACTTT

d_gene: -
v_gene: TRBV18
j_gene: TRBJ2-7
abundance: -
CDR3aa: CASSPARLLAYEQYF
CDR3nt: TGTGCCAGCTCACCAGCGCGCCTCTTGGCCTACGAGCAGTACTTC

d_gene: -
v_gene: TRBV19
j_gene: TRBJ2-5
abundance: -
CDR3aa: CASSKGGDRQETQYF
CDR3nt: TGTGCCAGTAGTAAGGGGGGGGACCGCCAAGAGACCCAGTACTTC

d_gene: -
v_gene: TRBV30
j_gene: TRBJ2-7
abundance: -
CDR3aa: CAWSIGRAYEQYF
CDR3nt: TGTGCCTGGAGTATTGGGCGAGCCTACGAGCAGTACTTC

d_gene: -
v_gene: TRBV11-2
j_gene: TRBJ2-3
abundance: -
CDR3aa: CASSLDRVTDTQYF
CDR3nt: TGTGCCAGCAGCTTGGACAGAGTCACAGATACGCAGTATTTT

d_gene: -
v_gene: TRBV6-1
j_gene: TRBJ2-5
abundance: -
CDR3aa: CASRTDQETQYF
CDR3nt: TGTGCCAGCAGGACAGACCAAGAGACCCAGTACTTC

d_gene: -
v_gene: TRBV27
j_gene: TRBJ2-1
abundance: -
CDR3aa: CASKEGQLSYNEQFF
CDR3nt: TGTGCCAGCAAAGAGGGACAACTCTCCTACAATGAGCAGTTCTTC

d_gene: -
v_gene: TRBV5-5
j_gene: TRBJ1-4
abundance: -
CDR3aa: CASSFQAAQNEKLFF
CDR3nt: TGTGCCAGCAGCTTTCAAGCCGCCCAAAATGAAAAACTGTTTTTT

d_gene: -
v_gene: TRBV27
j_gene: TRBJ1-2
abundance: -
CDR3aa: CASSLKTGYYGYTF
CDR3nt: TGTGCCAGCAGTTTAAAAACGGGGTACTATGGCTACACCTTC

d_gene: -
v_gene: TRBV11-2
j_gene: TRBJ2-6
abundance: -
CDR3aa: CASSLDGSGGANVLTF
CDR3nt: TGTGCCAGCAGCTTAGACGGGAGCGGGGGGGCCAACGTCCTGACTTTC

d_gene: -
v_gene: TRBV4-3
j_gene: TRBJ1-1
abundance: -
CDR3aa: CASSQDFGLNTEAFF
CDR3nt: TGCGCCAGCAGCCAAGATTTCGGGTTGAACACTGAAGCTTTCTTT

d_gene: TRBD2
v_gene: TRBV5-1
j_gene: TRBJ2-1
abundance: few
CDR3aa: CASSLQGLAGGKEQFF
CDR3nt: TGCGCCAGCAGCTTACAAGGACTAGCGGGGGGGAAAGAGCAGTTCTTC

d_gene: -
v_gene: TRBV10-2
j_gene: TRBJ1-2
abundance: -
CDR3aa: CASSAYGRSGYGYTF
CDR3nt: TGCGCCAGCAGTGCTTATGGCAGGTCTGGCTATGGCTACACCTTC

d_gene: -
v_gene: TRBV27
j_gene: TRBJ1-2
abundance: -
CDR3aa: CASSPLGGIYGYTF
CDR3nt: TGTGCCAGCAGCCCGTTAGGGGGAATCTATGGCTACACCTTC

d_gene: -
v_gene: TRBV5-1
j_gene: TRBJ2-3
abundance: -
CDR3aa: CASSLSGDTQYF
CDR3nt: TGCGCCAGCAGCTTGTCCGGAGATACGCAGTATTTT

d_gene: -
v_gene: TRBV2
j_gene: TRBJ2-3
abundance: -
CDR3aa: CASSGGPTSPISTDTQYF
CDR3nt: TGTGCCAGCAGCGGTGGCCCAACTAGCCCCATTAGCACAGATACGCAGTATTTT

d_gene: TRBD1
v_gene: TRBV10-2
j_gene: TRBJ1-5
abundance: -
CDR3aa: CASEATGGNQPQHF
CDR3nt: TGCGCCAGCGAGGCGACAGGGGGCAATCAGCCCCAGCATTTT

d_gene: -
v_gene: TRBV29-1
j_gene: TRBJ1-5
abundance: -
CDR3aa: CSVEDSNQPQHF
CDR3nt: TGCAGCGTTGAGGATAGCAACCAGCCCCAGCATTTT

d_gene: TRBD2
v_gene: TRBV27
j_gene: TRBJ2-7
abundance: -
CDR3aa: CASSLAGGLYEQYF
CDR3nt: TGTGCCAGCAGTTTGGCGGGGGGCCTATACGAGCAGTACTTC

d_gene: -
v_gene: TRBV4-1
j_gene: TRBJ1-3
abundance: -
CDR3aa: CASSQDEGFGIYF
CDR3nt: TGCGCCAGCAGCCAAGATGAGGGATTCGGCATATATTTT

d_gene: -
v_gene: TRBV11-2
j_gene: TRBJ2-5
abundance: -
CDR3aa: CASSLGHQKRTQYF
CDR3nt: TGTGCCAGCAGCTTGGGACACCAGAAACGGACCCAGTACTTC

d_gene: -
v_gene: TRBV5-1
j_gene: TRBJ1-3
abundance: -
CDR3aa: CASSSEGGNTIYF
CDR3nt: TGCGCCAGCAGCTCCGAGGGAGGAAACACCATATATTTT

d_gene: -
v_gene: TRBV4-2
j_gene: TRBJ1-2
abundance: -
CDR3aa: CASSQGQGWNGYTF
CDR3nt: TGTGCCAGCAGCCAAGGGCAGGGATGGAATGGCTACACCTTC

d_gene: TRBD1
v_gene: TRBV19
j_gene: TRBJ2-7
abundance: -
CDR3aa: CASSMWDSSYEQYF
CDR3nt: TGTGCCAGTAGTATGTGGGACAGCTCCTACGAGCAGTACTTC

d_gene: TRBD1
v_gene: TRBV2
j_gene: TRBJ1-4
abundance: -
CDR3aa: CASSRQGAYEKLFF
CDR3nt: TGTGCCAGCAGTAGACAGGGGGCTTATGAAAAACTGTTTTTT